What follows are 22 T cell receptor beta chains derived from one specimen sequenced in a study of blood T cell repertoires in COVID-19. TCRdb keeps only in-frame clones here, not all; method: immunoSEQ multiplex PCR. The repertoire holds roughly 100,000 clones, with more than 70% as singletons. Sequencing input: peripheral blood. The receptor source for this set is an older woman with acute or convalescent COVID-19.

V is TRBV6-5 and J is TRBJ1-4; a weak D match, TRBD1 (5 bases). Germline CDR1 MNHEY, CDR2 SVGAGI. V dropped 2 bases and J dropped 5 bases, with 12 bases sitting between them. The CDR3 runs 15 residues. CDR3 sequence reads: CASSYGHSENEKLFF. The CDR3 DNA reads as TGTGCCAGCAGTTACGGACACTCCGAGAATGAAAAACTGTTTTTT.

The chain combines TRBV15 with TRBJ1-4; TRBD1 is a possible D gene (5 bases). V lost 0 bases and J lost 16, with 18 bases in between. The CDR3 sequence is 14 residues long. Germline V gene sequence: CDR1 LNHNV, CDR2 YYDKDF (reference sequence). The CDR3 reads CATSRDPWRGEEFF. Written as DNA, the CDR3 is TGTGCCACCAGCAGAGATCCTTGGAGGGGCGAGGAGTTTTTT.

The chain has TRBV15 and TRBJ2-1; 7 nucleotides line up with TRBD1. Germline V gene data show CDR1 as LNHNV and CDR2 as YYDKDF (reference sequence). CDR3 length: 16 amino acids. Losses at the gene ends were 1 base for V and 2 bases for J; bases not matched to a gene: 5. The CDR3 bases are TGTGCCACCAGCAGAGGGGGACAGCCGACCTACAATGAGCAGTTCTTC. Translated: CATSRGGQPTYNEQFF.

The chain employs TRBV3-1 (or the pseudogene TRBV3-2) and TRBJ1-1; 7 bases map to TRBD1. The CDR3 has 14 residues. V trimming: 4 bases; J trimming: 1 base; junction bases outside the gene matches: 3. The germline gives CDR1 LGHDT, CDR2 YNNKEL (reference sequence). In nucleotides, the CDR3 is TGTGCCAGCAGCCTGTCAGGGGGGAACACTGAAGCTTTCTTT. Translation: CASSLSGGNTEAFF.

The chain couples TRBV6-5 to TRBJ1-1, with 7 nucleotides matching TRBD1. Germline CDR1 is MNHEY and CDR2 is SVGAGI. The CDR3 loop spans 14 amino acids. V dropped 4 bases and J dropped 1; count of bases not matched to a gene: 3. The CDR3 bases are TGTGCCAGCAGTTTCGACAGGGCGAACACTGAAGCTTTCTTT. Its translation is CASSFDRANTEAFF.

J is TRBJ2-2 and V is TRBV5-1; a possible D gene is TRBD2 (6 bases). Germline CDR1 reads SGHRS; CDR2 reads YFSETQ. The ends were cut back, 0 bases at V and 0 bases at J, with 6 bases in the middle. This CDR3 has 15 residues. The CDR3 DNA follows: TGCGCCAGCAGCTTGGGCGGGACGAACACCGGGGAGCTGTTTTTT. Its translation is CASSLGGTNTGELFF.

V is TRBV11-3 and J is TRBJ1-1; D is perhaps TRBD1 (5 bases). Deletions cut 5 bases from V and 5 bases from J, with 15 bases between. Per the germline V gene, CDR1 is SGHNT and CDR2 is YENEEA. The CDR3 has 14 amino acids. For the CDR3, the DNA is TGTGCCAGCAGCGCCGGGACGGAGGGTACTGAAGCTTTCTTT. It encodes CASSAGTEGTEAFF.

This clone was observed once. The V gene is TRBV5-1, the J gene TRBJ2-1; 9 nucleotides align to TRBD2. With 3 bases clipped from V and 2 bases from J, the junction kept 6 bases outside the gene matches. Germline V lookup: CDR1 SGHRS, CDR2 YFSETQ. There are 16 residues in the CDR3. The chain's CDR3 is CASSWDPSGAYNEQFF. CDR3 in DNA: TGCGCCAGCAGCTGGGACCCTAGCGGGGCCTACAATGAGCAGTTCTTC.

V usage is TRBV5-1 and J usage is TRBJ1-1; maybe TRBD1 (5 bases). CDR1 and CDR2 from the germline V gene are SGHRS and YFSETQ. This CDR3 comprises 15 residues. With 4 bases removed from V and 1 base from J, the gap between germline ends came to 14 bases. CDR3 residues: CASSPGGLPNTEAFF. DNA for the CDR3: TGCGCCAGCAGCCCTGGGGGACTGCCGAACACTGAAGCTTTCTTT.

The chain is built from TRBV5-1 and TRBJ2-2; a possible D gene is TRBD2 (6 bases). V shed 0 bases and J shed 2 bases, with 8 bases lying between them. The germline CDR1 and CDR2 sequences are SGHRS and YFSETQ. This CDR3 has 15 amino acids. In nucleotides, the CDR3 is TGCGCCAGCAGCTTGGAGGGACTTAACACCGGGGAGCTGTTTTTT. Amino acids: CASSLEGLNTGELFF.

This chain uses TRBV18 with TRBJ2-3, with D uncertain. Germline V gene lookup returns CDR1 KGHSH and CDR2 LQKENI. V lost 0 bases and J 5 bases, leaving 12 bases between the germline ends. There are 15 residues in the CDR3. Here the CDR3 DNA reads TGTGCCAGCTCACCACCGAACCCTGGCGGAGATACGCAGTATTTT. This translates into CASSPPNPGGDTQYF.

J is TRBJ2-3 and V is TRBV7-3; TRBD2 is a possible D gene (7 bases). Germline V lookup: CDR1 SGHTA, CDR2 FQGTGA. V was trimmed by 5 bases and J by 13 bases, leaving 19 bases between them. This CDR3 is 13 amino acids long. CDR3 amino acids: CASSARRRGHKYF. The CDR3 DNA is TGTGCCAGCAGCGCCCGACGGCGGGGGCACAAGTATTTT. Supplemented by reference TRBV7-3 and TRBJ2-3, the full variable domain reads GAGVSQTPSNKVTEKGKYVELRCDPISGHTALYWYRQSLGQGPEFLIYFQGTGAADDSGLPNDRFFAVRPEGSVSTLKIQRTERGDSAVYLCASSARRRGHKYFGPGTRLTVL.

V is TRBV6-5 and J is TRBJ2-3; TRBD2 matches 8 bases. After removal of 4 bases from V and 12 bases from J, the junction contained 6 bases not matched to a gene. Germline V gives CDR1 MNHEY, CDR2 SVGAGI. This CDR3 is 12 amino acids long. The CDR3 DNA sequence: TGTGCCAGCAGTTCCGCCGGGACTAGTCAGTATTTT. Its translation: CASSSAGTSQYF.

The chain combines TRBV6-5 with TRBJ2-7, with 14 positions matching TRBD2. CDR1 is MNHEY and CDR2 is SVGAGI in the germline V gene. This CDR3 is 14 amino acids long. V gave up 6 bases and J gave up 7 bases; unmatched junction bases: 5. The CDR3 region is CASRGLAGVREQYV. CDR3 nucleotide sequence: TGTGCCAGCAGGGGACTAGCGGGAGTCAGAGAGCAGTACGTC.

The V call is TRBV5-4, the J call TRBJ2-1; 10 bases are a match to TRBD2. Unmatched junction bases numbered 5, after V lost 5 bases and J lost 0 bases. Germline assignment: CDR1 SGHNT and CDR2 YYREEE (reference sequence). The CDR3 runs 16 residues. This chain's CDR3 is CASRGQREGSYNEQFF. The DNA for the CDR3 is TGTGCCAGCAGAGGACAGCGGGAGGGCTCCTACAATGAGCAGTTCTTC.

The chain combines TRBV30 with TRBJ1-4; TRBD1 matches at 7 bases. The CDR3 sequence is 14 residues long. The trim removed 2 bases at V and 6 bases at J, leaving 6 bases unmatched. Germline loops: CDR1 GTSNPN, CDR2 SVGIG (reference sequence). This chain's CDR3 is CAWSNRGVDEKLFF. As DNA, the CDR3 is TGTGCCTGGAGTAACAGGGGTGTCGATGAAAAACTGTTTTTT.

CDR3 nucleotides: TGTGCCAGCAGATTTCTGGACAGCTCACCCCTCCACTTT. This encodes CASRFLDSSPLHF. V gene TRBV11-2 combines with J gene TRBJ1-6; a possible D gene is TRBD1 (6 bases). There are 13 residues in the CDR3. Germline V CDR1 and CDR2: SGHAT, FQNNGV. V shed 6 bases and J shed 10 bases, with 13 bases lying between them.

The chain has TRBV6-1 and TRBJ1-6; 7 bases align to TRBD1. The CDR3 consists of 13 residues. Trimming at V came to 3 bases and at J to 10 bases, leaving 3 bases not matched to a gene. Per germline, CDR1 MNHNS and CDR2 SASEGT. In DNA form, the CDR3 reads TGTGCCAGCAGTGATACAGGGGTGTCACCCCTCCACTTT. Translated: CASSDTGVSPLHF.

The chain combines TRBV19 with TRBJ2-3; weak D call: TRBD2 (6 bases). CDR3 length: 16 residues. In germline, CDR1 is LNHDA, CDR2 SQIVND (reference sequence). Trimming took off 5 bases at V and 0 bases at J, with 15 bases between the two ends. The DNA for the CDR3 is TGTGCCAGTAGTTCCGGCGAGGGACTTAGCACAGATACGCAGTATTTT. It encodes CASSSGEGLSTDTQYF.

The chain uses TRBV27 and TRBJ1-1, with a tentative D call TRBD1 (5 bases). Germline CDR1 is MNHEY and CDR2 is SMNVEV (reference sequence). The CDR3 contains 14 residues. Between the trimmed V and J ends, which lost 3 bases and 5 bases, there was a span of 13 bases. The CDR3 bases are TGTGCCAGCAGTTTTGGGGCCCGGGTAACTGAAGCTTTCTTT. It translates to CASSFGARVTEAFF.

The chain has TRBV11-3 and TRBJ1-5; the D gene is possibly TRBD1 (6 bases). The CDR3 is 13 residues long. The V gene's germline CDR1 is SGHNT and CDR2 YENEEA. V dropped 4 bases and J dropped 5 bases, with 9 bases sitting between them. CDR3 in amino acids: CASSSDRYQPQHF. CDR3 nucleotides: TGTGCCAGCAGCTCAGACAGGTATCAGCCCCAGCATTTT.

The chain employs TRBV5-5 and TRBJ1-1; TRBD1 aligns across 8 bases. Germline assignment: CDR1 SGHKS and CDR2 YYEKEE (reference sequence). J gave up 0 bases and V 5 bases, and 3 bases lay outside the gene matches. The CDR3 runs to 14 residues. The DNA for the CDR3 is TGTGCCAGCAGGCAGGGGGCTATGAACACTGAAGCTTTCTTT. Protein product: CASRQGAMNTEAFF.